Listed below are T cell receptor beta chains from one sample, sequenced in a study of cytomegalovirus exposure and HLA in healthy donors. Some clones are missing from TCRdb's copy, which holds only in-frame ones; the method was immunoSEQ multiplex PCR. The table shows about 150,000 clones, with about three quarters occurring only once. Sequenced material: PBMCs. These receptors originate from a man aged 35-49 years in good health and CMV-seronegative. Each CDR3 is given with its conserved first and last residue. D genes are given only for firm matches. Size is omitted from some rows. Given values are once, few, many or a class for expanded clones.

d_call: .
j_call: TRBJ2-4
v_call: TRBV7-8
clone_size: .
cdr3_aa: CASSLGQGLAKNIQYF
cdr3_nt: TGTGCCAGCAGCTTAGGACAGGGACTAGCCAAAAACATTCAGTACTTC

d_call: TRBD2
j_call: TRBJ2-7
v_call: TRBV28
clone_size: once
cdr3_aa: CASSLPSSGKESYEQYF
cdr3_nt: TGTGCCAGCAGTTTGCCCTCTAGCGGGAAGGAATCCTACGAGCAGTACTTC

d_call: .
j_call: TRBJ2-1
v_call: TRBV6-1
clone_size: .
cdr3_aa: CASSEARVNEQFF
cdr3_nt: TGTGCCAGCAGTGAAGCTCGCGTCAATGAGCAGTTCTTC

d_call: TRBD1
j_call: TRBJ1-2
v_call: TRBV7-9
clone_size: .
cdr3_aa: CASSADRGPNYGYTF
cdr3_nt: TGTGCCAGCAGCGCCGACAGGGGGCCAAACTATGGCTACACCTTC

d_call: TRBD1
j_call: TRBJ2-2
v_call: TRBV19
clone_size: .
cdr3_aa: CASSISAGGDTGELFF
cdr3_nt: TGTGCCAGTAGTATCTCTGCAGGGGGCGACACCGGGGAGCTGTTTTTT

d_call: TRBD1
j_call: TRBJ2-5
v_call: TRBV5-4
clone_size: once
cdr3_aa: CASSFTGEQETQYF
cdr3_nt: TGTGCCAGCAGCTTCACAGGGGAGCAAGAGACCCAGTACTTC

d_call: TRBD2
j_call: TRBJ2-3
v_call: TRBV11-3
clone_size: .
cdr3_aa: CASSPRTSPSTDTQYF
cdr3_nt: TGTGCCAGCAGCCCCCGGACTAGCCCCAGCACAGATACGCAGTATTTT

d_call: .
j_call: TRBJ1-1
v_call: TRBV19
clone_size: .
cdr3_aa: CATQTGGGGNTEAFF
cdr3_nt: TGTGCCACTCAAACCGGCGGGGGCGGGAACACTGAAGCTTTCTTT

d_call: .
j_call: TRBJ2-7
v_call: TRBV6-1
clone_size: .
cdr3_aa: CASSEKPQETEQYF
cdr3_nt: TGTGCCAGCAGTGAAAAACCCCAGGAAACTGAGCAGTACTTC

d_call: .
j_call: TRBJ2-1
v_call: TRBV5-1
clone_size: few
cdr3_aa: CASSINRVNEQFF
cdr3_nt: TGCGCCAGCAGCATCAACAGGGTCAATGAGCAGTTCTTC

d_call: TRBD2
j_call: TRBJ2-7
v_call: TRBV5-1
clone_size: .
cdr3_aa: CASSSGTSGRSSYEQYF
cdr3_nt: TGCGCCAGCAGCTCCGGGACTAGCGGGAGGTCGAGCTACGAGCAGTACTTC

d_call: .
j_call: TRBJ2-3
v_call: TRBV19
clone_size: .
cdr3_aa: CASSTSRQTLGQYF
cdr3_nt: TGTGCCAGTAGTACCTCCCGACAGACCCTAGGGCAGTATTTT

d_call: .
j_call: TRBJ2-2
v_call: TRBV5-1
clone_size: .
cdr3_aa: CASSPLDGGIAGELFF
cdr3_nt: TGCGCCAGCAGCCCCCTGGACGGGGGAATCGCCGGGGAGCTGTTTTTT

d_call: TRBD2
j_call: TRBJ2-1
v_call: TRBV18
clone_size: .
cdr3_aa: CASSQTGGNEQFF
cdr3_nt: TGTGCCAGCTCACAAACCGGGGGGAATGAGCAGTTCTTC

d_call: TRBD1
j_call: TRBJ2-7
v_call: TRBV4-3
clone_size: .
cdr3_aa: CASSQDQSTGGYEQYF
cdr3_nt: TGCGCCAGCAGCCAAGATCAATCCACAGGGGGCTACGAGCAGTACTTC

d_call: .
j_call: TRBJ2-1
v_call: TRBV29-1
clone_size: .
cdr3_aa: CSVEDRWAARSSYNEQFF
cdr3_nt: TGCAGCGTTGAAGATCGATGGGCAGCCAGAAGCTCCTACAATGAGCAGTTCTTC

d_call: TRBD1
j_call: TRBJ1-6
v_call: TRBV7-7
clone_size: .
cdr3_aa: CATTDRGHPEANSPLHF
cdr3_nt: TGTGCCACGACAGACAGGGGCCACCCAGAGGCAAATTCACCCCTCCACTTT

d_call: .
j_call: TRBJ2-7
v_call: TRBV5-6
clone_size: .
cdr3_aa: CASSIGSSYEQYF
cdr3_nt: TGTGCCAGCAGCATCGGTAGCTCCTACGAGCAGTACTTC

d_call: TRBD1
j_call: TRBJ2-7
v_call: TRBV11-2
clone_size: .
cdr3_aa: CASSVDRLTYEQYF
cdr3_nt: TGTGCCAGCAGCGTGGACAGGCTAACCTACGAGCAGTACTTC

d_call: .
j_call: TRBJ2-3
v_call: TRBV5-4
clone_size: .
cdr3_aa: CASSPSTLTGTDTQYF
cdr3_nt: TGTGCCAGCAGCCCCTCAACACTCACAGGTACAGATACGCAGTATTTT

d_call: .
j_call: TRBJ2-3
v_call: TRBV6-4
clone_size: .
cdr3_aa: CASSFGGLFTDTQYF
cdr3_nt: TGTGCCAGCAGTTTTGGGGGACTCTTCACAGATACGCAGTATTTT

d_call: TRBD2
j_call: TRBJ2-2
v_call: TRBV6-4
clone_size: .
cdr3_aa: CASSDSAGGPGELFF
cdr3_nt: TGTGCCAGCAGTGACTCAGCGGGGGGGCCCGGGGAGCTGTTTTTT

d_call: .
j_call: TRBJ1-2
v_call: TRBV14
clone_size: .
cdr3_aa: CASSQDPDNFYGYTF
cdr3_nt: TGTGCCAGCAGCCAAGATCCCGACAATTTTTATGGCTACACCTTC

d_call: TRBD1
j_call: TRBJ2-4
v_call: TRBV7-2
clone_size: .
cdr3_aa: CASSYIGTDLAKNIQYF
cdr3_nt: TGTGCCAGCAGCTATATTGGGACAGATCTAGCCAAAAACATTCAGTACTTC

d_call: TRBD1
j_call: TRBJ2-5
v_call: TRBV6-5
clone_size: .
cdr3_aa: CASSVGTARRETQYF
cdr3_nt: TGTGCCAGCAGTGTAGGGACAGCTAGAAGAGAGACCCAGTACTTC

d_call: TRBD1
j_call: TRBJ2-1
v_call: TRBV7-6
clone_size: few
cdr3_aa: CASSRGQGDYNEQFF
cdr3_nt: TGTGCCAGCAGCCGGGGACAGGGAGATTACAATGAGCAGTTCTTC

d_call: .
j_call: TRBJ2-3
v_call: TRBV9
clone_size: .
cdr3_aa: CASRGGAADTQYF
cdr3_nt: TGTGCCAGCAGAGGAGGGGCCGCAGATACGCAGTATTTT

d_call: TRBD1
j_call: TRBJ2-7
v_call: TRBV27
clone_size: .
cdr3_aa: CASSSPSRTGGLGYEQYF
cdr3_nt: TGTGCCAGCAGTTCCCCCTCCCGGACAGGGGGCTTGGGATACGAGCAGTACTTC

d_call: .
j_call: TRBJ1-4
v_call: TRBV2
clone_size: .
cdr3_aa: CASVGIANEKLFF
cdr3_nt: TGTGCCAGCGTCGGGATAGCTAATGAAAAACTGTTTTTT

d_call: TRBD1
j_call: TRBJ1-2
v_call: TRBV19
clone_size: few
cdr3_aa: CASNPTGAHNYGYTF
cdr3_nt: TGTGCCAGTAACCCGACAGGGGCCCATAACTATGGCTACACCTTC

d_call: TRBD2
j_call: TRBJ2-2
v_call: TRBV29-1
clone_size: .
cdr3_aa: CSVSGLAAKHPGELFF
cdr3_nt: TGCAGCGTCTCGGGACTAGCGGCCAAACACCCCGGGGAGCTGTTTTTT

d_call: .
j_call: TRBJ2-7
v_call: TRBV27
clone_size: .
cdr3_aa: CASREEGSYHEQYF
cdr3_nt: TGTGCCAGCAGGGAAGAGGGAAGTTACCACGAGCAGTACTTC

d_call: TRBD2
j_call: TRBJ2-1
v_call: TRBV28
clone_size: .
cdr3_aa: CASTSTGTSGDHSNYNEQFF
cdr3_nt: TGTGCCAGCACCTCGACCGGGACTAGCGGGGATCACTCAAACTACAATGAGCAGTTCTTC

d_call: TRBD1
j_call: TRBJ2-5
v_call: TRBV11-1
clone_size: .
cdr3_aa: CASSQDRGLEKTQYF
cdr3_nt: TGTGCCAGCAGCCAGGACAGGGGCCTTGAGAAGACCCAGTACTTC

d_call: TRBD1
j_call: TRBJ2-7
v_call: TRBV7-9
clone_size: .
cdr3_aa: CSSSSTGTGHEQYF
cdr3_nt: TGTTCCAGCAGCTCTACCGGGACAGGGCACGAGCAGTACTTC

d_call: .
j_call: TRBJ2-5
v_call: TRBV6-6
clone_size: few
cdr3_aa: CASSTLVGVGETQYF
cdr3_nt: TGTGCCAGCAGTACCCTGGTGGGAGTGGGAGAGACCCAGTACTTC

d_call: TRBD1
j_call: TRBJ2-2
v_call: TRBV5-4
clone_size: .
cdr3_aa: CASSVTGGTGELFF
cdr3_nt: TGTGCCAGCAGCGTGACAGGGGGCACCGGGGAGCTGTTTTTT

d_call: TRBD2
j_call: TRBJ2-3
v_call: TRBV6-1
clone_size: .
cdr3_aa: CASSEEVAGAPDTQYF
cdr3_nt: TGTGCCAGCAGTGAAGAGGTAGCGGGGGCCCCAGATACGCAGTATTTT

d_call: TRBD1
j_call: TRBJ1-2
v_call: TRBV5-1
clone_size: .
cdr3_aa: CASSLQGGYGYTF
cdr3_nt: TGCGCCAGCAGCTTACAGGGGGGATATGGCTACACCTTC

d_call: TRBD2
j_call: TRBJ2-1
v_call: TRBV7-9
clone_size: .
cdr3_aa: CASSSEAGSSYNEQFF
cdr3_nt: TGTGCCAGCAGCTCAGAAGCGGGGAGCTCCTACAATGAGCAGTTCTTC

d_call: TRBD2
j_call: TRBJ2-5
v_call: TRBV20-1
clone_size: .
cdr3_aa: CSAHSGAIQYF
cdr3_nt: TGCAGTGCCCATAGCGGGGCTATCCAGTACTTC

d_call: TRBD2
j_call: TRBJ2-5
v_call: TRBV19
clone_size: .
cdr3_aa: CASSLGLAELETQYF
cdr3_nt: TGTGCCAGTAGTCTGGGACTAGCGGAATTAGAGACCCAGTACTTC

d_call: TRBD2
j_call: TRBJ2-3
v_call: TRBV6-4
clone_size: .
cdr3_aa: CASSDGTSEADTQYF
cdr3_nt: TGTGCCAGCAGTGACGGGACTAGCGAGGCAGATACGCAGTATTTT

d_call: .
j_call: TRBJ2-1
v_call: TRBV4-2
clone_size: .
cdr3_aa: CASTQMAGDSYNEQFF
cdr3_nt: TGTGCCAGCACCCAAATGGCCGGGGACTCCTACAATGAGCAGTTCTTC

d_call: TRBD2
j_call: TRBJ2-7
v_call: TRBV7-6
clone_size: .
cdr3_aa: CASSLSPGGGGYEQYF
cdr3_nt: TGTGCCAGCAGCCTCTCACCCGGCGGGGGGGGCTACGAGCAGTACTTC